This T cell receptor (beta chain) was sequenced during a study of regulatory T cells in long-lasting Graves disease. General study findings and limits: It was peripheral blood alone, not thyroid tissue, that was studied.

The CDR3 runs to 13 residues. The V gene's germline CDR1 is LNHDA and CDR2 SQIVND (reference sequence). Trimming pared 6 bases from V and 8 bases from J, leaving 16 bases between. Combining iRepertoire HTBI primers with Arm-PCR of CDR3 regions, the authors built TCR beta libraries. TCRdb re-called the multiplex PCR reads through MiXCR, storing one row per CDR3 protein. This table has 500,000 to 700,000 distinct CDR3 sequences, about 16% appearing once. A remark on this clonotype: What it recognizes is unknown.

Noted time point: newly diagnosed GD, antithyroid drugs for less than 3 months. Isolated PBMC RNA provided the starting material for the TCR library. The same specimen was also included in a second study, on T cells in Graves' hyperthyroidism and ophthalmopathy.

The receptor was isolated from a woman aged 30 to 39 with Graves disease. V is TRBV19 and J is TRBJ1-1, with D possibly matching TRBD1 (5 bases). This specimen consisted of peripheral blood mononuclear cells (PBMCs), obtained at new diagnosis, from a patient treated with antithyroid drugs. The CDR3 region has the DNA TGTGCCAGTAGGAACCAGGGTTTGACCGAAGCTTTCTTT. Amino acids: CASRNQGLTEAFF.